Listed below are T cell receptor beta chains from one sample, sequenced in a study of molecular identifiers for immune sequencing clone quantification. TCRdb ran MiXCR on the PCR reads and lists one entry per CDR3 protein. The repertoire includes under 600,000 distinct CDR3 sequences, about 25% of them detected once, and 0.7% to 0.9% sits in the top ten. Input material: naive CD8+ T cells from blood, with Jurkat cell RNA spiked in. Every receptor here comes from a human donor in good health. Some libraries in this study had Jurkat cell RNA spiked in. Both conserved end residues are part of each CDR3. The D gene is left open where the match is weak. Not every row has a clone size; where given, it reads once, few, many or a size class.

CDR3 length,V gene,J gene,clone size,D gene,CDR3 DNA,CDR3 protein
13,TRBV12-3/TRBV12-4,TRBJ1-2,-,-,TGTGCCAGCAGTTTATACAGCCCCTATGGCTACACCTTC,CASSLYSPYGYTF
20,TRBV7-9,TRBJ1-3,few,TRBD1,TGTGCCAGCAGCTTCCATACAGGGGCGCAGTTTGAGATTTCTGGAAACACCATATATTTT,CASSFHTGAQFEISGNTIYF
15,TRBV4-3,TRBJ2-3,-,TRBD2,TGCGCCAGCAGCCAAGATTATAGCGGGGGTTCGGCGCAGTATTTT,CASSQDYSGGSAQYF
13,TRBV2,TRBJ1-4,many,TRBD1,TGTGCCACCCTGACAGGGGGCTCTGAAAAACTGTTTTTT,CATLTGGSEKLFF
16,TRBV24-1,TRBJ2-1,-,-,TGTGCCACCAGTGAGGGTAGCTGGGTCGCTTTGAATGAGCAGTTCTTC,CATSEGSWVALNEQFF
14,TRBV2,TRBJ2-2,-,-,TGTGCCAGCAGTCCAGGGGCGATCACCGGGGAGCTGTTTTTT,CASSPGAITGELFF
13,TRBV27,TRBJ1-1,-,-,TGTGCCAGCCAGGGGACCCTGAACACTGAAGCTTTCTTT,CASQGTLNTEAFF
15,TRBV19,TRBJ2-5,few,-,TGTGCCAGTAGTATCGGGGGCTTCTGGGAGGAGACCCAGTACTTC,CASSIGGFWEETQYF
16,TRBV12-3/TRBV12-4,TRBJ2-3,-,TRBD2,TGTGCCAGCAGTGCGTGGGGCGGGGGGGACACAGATACGCAGTATTTT,CASSAWGGGDTDTQYF
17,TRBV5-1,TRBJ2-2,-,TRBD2,TGCGCCAGCAGCTTGGGTCCGACTAGCGAGGACACCGGGGGGCTGGTTTTT,CASSLGPTSEDTGGLVF
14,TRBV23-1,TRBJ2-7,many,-,TGCGCCAGAAATGGGGCAGGGCCCTCCTACGAGCAGTACTTC,CARNGAGPSYEQYF
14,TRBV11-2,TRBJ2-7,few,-,TGTGCCAGCAGCTTAGTGGCAGCCGGGTACGAGCAGTACTTC,CASSLVAAGYEQYF
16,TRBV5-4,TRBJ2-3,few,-,TGTGCCAGCAGCCCCCGAGGGAAGGAAAACACAGATACGCAGTATTTT,CASSPRGKENTDTQYF
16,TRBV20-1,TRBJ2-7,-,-,TGCAGTGCCCCACCCCCAGGCAGAGTGCCCTCCTACGAGCAGTACTTC,CSAPPPGRVPSYEQYF
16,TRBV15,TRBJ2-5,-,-,TGTGCCACCAGCAGTTCACGGCTAGGATTTGGCGAGACCCAGTACTTC,CATSSSRLGFGETQYF
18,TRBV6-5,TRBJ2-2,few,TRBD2,TGTGCCAGCAGTTACCTAGCGGGGGGGTTCTGGAACACCGGGGAGCTGTTTTTT,CASSYLAGGFWNTGELFF
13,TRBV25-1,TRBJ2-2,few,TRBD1,TGTGACTCGAGGGGGCCCAGCACCGGGGAGCTGTTTTTT,CDSRGPSTGELFF
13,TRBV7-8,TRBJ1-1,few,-,TGTGCCAGCAGCGAGGGCTGGGGCACTGAAGCTTTCTTT,CASSEGWGTEAFF
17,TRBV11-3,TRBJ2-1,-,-,TGTGCCAGCAGCTTAGGGGCGGGGAAGTCCTCCTACAATGAGCAGTTCTTC,CASSLGAGKSSYNEQFF
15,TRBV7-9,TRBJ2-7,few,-,TGTGCCAGCAGCTCCAGTGCGGTCCTCTCCTACGAGCAGTACTTC,CASSSSAVLSYEQYF
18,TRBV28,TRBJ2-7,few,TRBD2,TGTGCCAGCAGCTCTCCGGGACTAGCGTCCTCCTCCCTCTACGAGCAGTACTTC,CASSSPGLASSSLYEQYF
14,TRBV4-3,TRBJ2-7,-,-,TGCGCCAGCCGCCAAGATAGCGGCCGCTACGCGCCGTACTTC,CASRQDSGRYAPYF
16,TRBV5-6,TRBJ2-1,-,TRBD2,TGTGCCAGCAGCTTGGATAGCGGGGGGGGCCGGAATGAGCAGTTCTTC,CASSLDSGGGRNEQFF
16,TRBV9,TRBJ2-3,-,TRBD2,TGTGCCAGCAGCCCTACTATCAGCGGGAACTCAGATACGCAGTATTTT,CASSPTISGNSDTQYF
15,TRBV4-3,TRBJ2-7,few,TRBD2,TGCGCCAGCAGCCGAGAACTAGCGGGAGTGTACGAGCAGTACTTC,CASSRELAGVYEQYF
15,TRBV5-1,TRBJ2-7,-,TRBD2,TGCGCCAGCAGCTTGGAGGCGGGGGGCTTCTACGAGCAGTACTTC,CASSLEAGGFYEQYF
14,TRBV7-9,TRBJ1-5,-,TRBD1,TGTGCCAGCAGCTTCGGACAGGACAATCAGCCCCAGCATTTT,CASSFGQDNQPQHF
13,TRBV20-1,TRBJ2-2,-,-,TGCAGTGCTAGAGGGGGTTACACCGGGGAGCTGTTTTTT,CSARGGYTGELFF
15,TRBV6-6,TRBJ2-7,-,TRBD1,TGTGCCAGCAGTGGCATCGGGACAGGGCGCGACGAGCAGTACTTC,CASSGIGTGRDEQYF
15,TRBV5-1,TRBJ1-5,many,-,TGCGCCAGCAGCTTTTTGGGAATTGGCGGTCAGCCCCAGCATTTT,CASSFLGIGGQPQHF
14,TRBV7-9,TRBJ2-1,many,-,TGTGCCAGCAGCATTAGTGGGGAAGGGGTTGAGCAGTTCTTC,CASSISGEGVEQFF
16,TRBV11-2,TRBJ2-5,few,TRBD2,TGTGCCAGCAGCCAAAGGGTGGTAGCGGGAGAAGAGACCCAGTACTTC,CASSQRVVAGEETQYF
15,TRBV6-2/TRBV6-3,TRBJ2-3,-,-,TGTGCCAGCAGTTACGGCAGGGGCCCTTTGGATACGCAGTATTTT,CASSYGRGPLDTQYF
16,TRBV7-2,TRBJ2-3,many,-,TGTGCCAGCAGCTTAGAGACAACGACCAGCACAGATACGCAGTATTTT,CASSLETTTSTDTQYF
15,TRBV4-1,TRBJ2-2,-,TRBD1,TGCGCCAGCAGCCTGGGACAGGGCGGCCCCGGGGAGCTGTTTTTT,CASSLGQGGPGELFF
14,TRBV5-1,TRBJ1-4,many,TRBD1,TGCGCCAGCAGCTCGGGACAGGGTGTTGAAAAACTGTTTTTT,CASSSGQGVEKLFF
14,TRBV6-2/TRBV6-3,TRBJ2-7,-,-,TGTGCCAGCTCCGGGCCGAAAAGGGGATACGAGCAGTACTTC,CASSGPKRGYEQYF